Each of the 5 T cell receptor beta chains below was sequenced from the same sample in a study of shared clonotypes between healthy human individuals. Sequencing used immunoSEQ multiplex PCR; TCRdb keeps in-frame clones, though not all of them. The sample contains 950,000 to 1,300,000 clones, approximately 76% of which appear only once. The specimen sequenced was memory CD4+ T cells sorted from blood. Subset specified: CD45RA-negative fraction. The source of these receptors is a man between 18 and 29 years old in good health.

The table lists this clone with a few counts. A read error may be the cause here, since a much bigger clone is one base away. CDR3 region: CASSFGNTEAFF. CDR3 DNA: TGTGCCAGCAGTTTCGGGAACACTGAAGCTTTCTTT. The rearrangement uses TRBV27 and TRBJ1-1; no clear D. CDR3 length: 12 amino acids. Germline V lookup: CDR1 MNHEY, CDR2 SMNVEV (reference sequence). V gave up 3 bases and J gave up 1 base, with 3 bases separating them.

This chain links TRBV29-1 with TRBJ2-1; perhaps TRBD2 as D (6 bases). V gave up 6 bases and J gave up 4 bases, with 19 bases separating them. The germline gives CDR1 SQVTM, CDR2 ANQGSEA. CDR3 length: 15 residues. CDR3 sequence: CSVSRSGGVYNEQFF. CDR3 sequence (DNA): TGCAGCGTCTCCCGTAGCGGCGGGGTTTACAATGAGCAGTTCTTC.

This clone was seen a single time. V and J are TRBV4-1 and TRBJ2-2; a possible D gene is TRBD2 (6 bases). The CDR3 is made up of 16 amino acids. Trimming pared 0 bases from V and 7 bases from J, leaving 15 bases between. Germline V gene lookup returns CDR1 MGHRA and CDR2 YSYEKL. The CDR3: CASSQERWRGSGELFF. The CDR3 DNA sequence: TGCGCCAGCAGCCAAGAACGGTGGCGGGGCAGCGGGGAGCTGTTTTTT.

The V call is TRBV6-5, the J call TRBJ2-3; no clear D gene. V gave up 0 bases and J gave up 2 bases, with 12 bases separating them. Germline V gene data show CDR1 as MNHEY and CDR2 as SVGAGI. This CDR3 comprises 16 residues. CDR3 residues: CASSYSLRTYTDTQYF. Written as DNA, the CDR3 is TGTGCCAGCAGTTACTCTCTGCGGACCTACACAGATACGCAGTATTTT.

V is TRBV6-1 and J is TRBJ1-1; 11 bases match TRBD1. CDR3 size: 13 residues. Unmatched junction bases numbered 7, after V lost 11 bases and J lost 5 bases. CDR1 is MNHNS, CDR2 SASEGT, per germline. CDR3 DNA: TGTGCCTCTCGGACAGGGGGCCTTACTGAAGCTTTCTTT. It specifies CASRTGGLTEAFF.